This T cell receptor (beta chain) is drawn from a study of OX40 agonist ivuxolimab in advanced cancers. Study-wide background: The drug used for patients, ivuxolimab, was an agonistic anti-OX40 (CD134) antibody. Three patients, one with hepatocellular carcinoma and two with cutaneous melanoma, achieved partial responses.

TCRdb's copy holds only in-frame clones and misses some; the assay was immunoSEQ multiplex PCR. The profile covers some 64,000 clones, with about 85% appearing a single time and 0.67% taken by the ten largest. CDR1 is KGHSH and CDR2 is LQKENI in the germline V gene. J gave up 0 bases and V 3 bases, and 7 bases lay outside the gene matches. The CDR3 runs to 18 residues. Blood was sampled at baseline, cycle 4 day 1, and cycle 7 day 1. This clone was recorded only once. The chain joins TRBV18 to TRBJ2-1; 11 bases are shared with TRBD2. The source material was CD4+ or CD8+ T cells sorted from blood, sampled in a trial of the OX40 agonist ivuxolimab. This clonotype was obtained from an adult with an advanced solid tumor such as melanoma, head and neck, liver or kidney cancer. CDR3 nucleotides: TGTGCCAGCTCACCTACTAGCGGGAGTACGCCCTCCTACAATGAGCAGTTCTTC. As protein: CASSPTSGSTPSYNEQFF. Looking up the rest from reference TRBV18 and TRBJ2-1 gives the full variable domain: NAGVMQNPRHLVRRRGQEARLRCSPMKGHSHVYWYRQLPEEGLKFMVYLQKENIIDESGMPKERFSAEFPKEGPSILRIQQVVRGDSAAYFCASSPTSGSTPSYNEQFFGPGTRLTVL.